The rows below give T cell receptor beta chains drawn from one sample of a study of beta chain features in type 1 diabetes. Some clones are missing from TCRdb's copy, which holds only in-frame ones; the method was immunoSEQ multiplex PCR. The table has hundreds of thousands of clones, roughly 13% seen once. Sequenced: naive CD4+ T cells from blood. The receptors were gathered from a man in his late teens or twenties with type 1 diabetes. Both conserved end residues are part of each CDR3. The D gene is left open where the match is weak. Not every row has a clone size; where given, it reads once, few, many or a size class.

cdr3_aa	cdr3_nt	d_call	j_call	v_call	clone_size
CASTYTGTFEETQYF	TGCGCCAGCACCTATACCGGGACTTTCGAAGAGACCCAGTACTTC	-	TRBJ2-5	TRBV5-1	few
CASSGGSKNYGYTF	TGTGCCAGCAGTGGAGGGTCGAAGAACTATGGCTACACCTTC	-	TRBJ1-2	TRBV2	few
CASSLSGSRLTDTQYF	TGTGCCAGCAGCCTCTCCGGGAGTCGGTTGACAGATACGCAGTATTTT	-	TRBJ2-3	TRBV7-9	-
CASSPIGDTEAFF	TGTGCCAGCTCACCCATTGGTGACACTGAAGCTTTCTTT	-	TRBJ1-1	TRBV18	-
CASSLTTSNEQFF	TGCGCCAGCAGCCTAACAACTAGCAATGAGCAGTTCTTC	-	TRBJ2-1	TRBV4-1	few
CASSQEIGWGNQPQHF	TGCGCCAGCAGCCAAGAGATCGGTTGGGGAAATCAGCCCCAGCATTTT	-	TRBJ1-5	TRBV4-3	-
CAWSSDSNYEQYF	TGTGCCTGGAGTTCAGACAGTAACTACGAGCAGTACTTC	-	TRBJ2-7	TRBV30	-
CASSSGGQGYNEQFF	TGTGCCAGCAGCTCAGGGGGACAGGGGTACAATGAGCAGTTCTTC	TRBD1	TRBJ2-1	TRBV6-5	-
CASSPFDTAGPDTQYF	TGTGCCAGCTCACCTTTCGATACCGCGGGCCCAGATACGCAGTATTTT	-	TRBJ2-3	TRBV18	-
CATQGAQGGFWQYF	TGTGCCACCCAAGGGGCACAGGGGGGGTTTTGGCAGTATTTT	-	TRBJ2-3	TRBV28	-
CASPGRGQEYGYTF	TGTGCCAGTCCCGGCAGGGGACAGGAGTATGGCTACACCTTC	TRBD1	TRBJ1-2	TRBV2	few
CASSVGGSLSGNTIYF	TGTGCCAGCAGCGTAGGAGGAAGTCTCTCTGGAAACACCATATATTTT	-	TRBJ1-3	TRBV9	few
CASSLSRQNNSPLHF	TGCGCCAGCAGCTTGAGTCGGCAGAATAATTCACCCCTCCACTTT	-	TRBJ1-6	TRBV5-1	-
CSVRGGSNNEQFF	TGCAGCGTTAGGGGGGGCAGCAACAATGAGCAGTTCTTC	-	TRBJ2-1	TRBV29-1	-
CASKRTTNTGELFF	TGTGCCAGCAAGAGGACGACGAACACCGGGGAGCTGTTTTTT	-	TRBJ2-2	TRBV7-2	-
CASSTEPSSGANVLTF	TGCGCCAGCTCTACCGAACCCTCCTCTGGGGCCAACGTCCTGACTTTC	-	TRBJ2-6	TRBV5-1	-
CATSRDLAGTDTQYF	TGTGCCACCAGCAGAGACCTAGCGGGGACAGATACGCAGTATTTT	TRBD2	TRBJ2-3	TRBV15	-
CASSSGQTDTQYF	TGTGCCAGCAGCTCTGGACAAACAGATACGCAGTATTTT	-	TRBJ2-3	TRBV7-2	-
CASSLAGGRATDTQYF	TGTGCCAGCAGCTTGGCCGGCGGGAGGGCCACAGATACGCAGTATTTT	TRBD2	TRBJ2-3	TRBV5-4	-
CASSRSGTPLGETQYF	TGTGCCAGCAGTCGCTCCGGGACCCCTTTAGGAGAGACCCAGTACTTC	-	TRBJ2-5	TRBV28	-
CASSQRGGPSSYNEQFF	TGTGCCAGCAGCCAACGGGGAGGCCCTAGCTCCTACAATGAGCAGTTCTTC	-	TRBJ2-1	TRBV7-9	few
CASSLPRVAETEGTDTQYF	TGTGCCAGCAGCCTACCCCGGGTAGCGGAGACAGAGGGCACAGATACGCAGTATTTT	-	TRBJ2-3	TRBV7-2	few
CASRFDRTTEAFF	TGTGCCAGCAGATTCGACAGGACCACTGAAGCTTTCTTT	-	TRBJ1-1	TRBV4-2	few
CATSRPNRDIYGYTF	TGTGCCACCAGCAGACCAAACCGGGATATCTATGGCTACACCTTC	-	TRBJ1-2	TRBV15	-
CASSPVGAQYF	TGTGCCAGCAGCCCAGTGGGGGCGCAGTATTTT	-	TRBJ2-3	TRBV11-2	few
CASSRELQTYGYTF	TGCGCCAGCAGCCGAGAGCTGCAGACATATGGCTACACCTTC	-	TRBJ1-2	TRBV4-1	few
CASSLQEIAEQYF	TGTGCCAGCAGCTTACAGGAAATAGCCGAGCAGTACTTC	-	TRBJ2-7	TRBV11-2	-
CASSPPSAGIQYF	TGTGCCAGCTCACCTCCCTCCGCGGGCATTCAGTACTTC	-	TRBJ2-4	TRBV18	once
CASGSGSNLSIPKNIQYF	TGTGCCAGCGGGAGTGGGTCAAACCTATCTATTCCCAAAAACATTCAGTACTTC	TRBD2	TRBJ2-4	TRBV30	-
CASSYGRGSGTDTQYF	TGTGCCAGCAGTTACGGGCGGGGTTCGGGCACAGATACGCAGTATTTT	-	TRBJ2-3	TRBV6-5	-
CASSTDGNQPQHF	TGTGCCAGCAGTACAGATGGCAATCAGCCCCAGCATTTT	-	TRBJ1-5	TRBV27	-
CASSSGQGINEQFF	TGTGCCAGCAGCTCGGGACAGGGGATCAATGAGCAGTTCTTC	TRBD1	TRBJ2-1	TRBV7-3	-
CASSLQGSETQYF	TGCGCCAGCAGCTTGCAGGGATCAGAGACCCAGTACTTC	-	TRBJ2-5	TRBV5-1	few
CSVRGPTAEQYF	TGCAGCGTGCGGGGACCGACAGCCGAGCAGTACTTC	-	TRBJ2-7	TRBV29-1	-
CASSLEGGVGEKLFF	TGCGCCAGCAGCTTGGAAGGAGGGGTTGGTGAAAAACTGTTTTTT	-	TRBJ1-4	TRBV5-1	few
CASTDRSYEQYF	TGTGCCAGCACCGACAGATCCTACGAGCAGTACTTC	-	TRBJ2-7	TRBV7-8	-
CASSLGQQQFF	TGTGCCAGCAGCCTCGGACAGCAGCAGTTCTTC	-	TRBJ2-1	TRBV7-9	few
CASRTVTSSGANVLTF	TGTGCCAGCAGGACCGTGACGAGCTCTGGGGCCAACGTCCTGACTTTC	-	TRBJ2-6	TRBV28	-
CAISESHGVDTQYF	TGTGCCATCAGTGAGTCACACGGGGTGGATACGCAGTATTTT	-	TRBJ2-3	TRBV10-3	-
CAWSSGAHQPQHF	TGTGCCTGGAGTAGTGGGGCGCATCAGCCCCAGCATTTT	-	TRBJ1-5	TRBV30	-